This TCR beta chain derives from a study of T cell changes during pregnancy in multiple sclerosis. Per the germline V gene, CDR1 is SGHTA and CDR2 is FQGNSA. Trimming left V 2 bases short and J 4 bases short, with 16 bases between. The length of the CDR3 is 16 residues. Libraries were prepared by immunoSEQ multiplex PCR; TCRdb keeps only in-frame clonotypes and omits some of them. The sample has about 44,000 clones; 90% are singletons. This TCR was recovered from a female donor with multiple sclerosis, enrolled in a pregnancy study. The rearrangement links TRBV7-2 to TRBJ2-3; maybe TRBD1 (6 bases). The sequencing used CD4+ T cells from peripheral blood mononuclear cells, collected before pregnancy. CDR3 loop: CASSLIPGHRPDTQYF. The CDR3 DNA sequence: TGTGCCAGCAGCTTAATTCCGGGACATCGGCCAGATACGCAGTATTTT.